The clone carrying this TCR beta chain occurred many times. Its antigen is currently unknown. Constant-segment primers were used for 5'RACE, and the resulting TCR alpha and TCR beta cDNA libraries carried sample barcodes and UMIs. From the 5' RACE reads, TCRdb called clonotypes with MiXCR, one entry per CDR3 protein. The table lists roughly 280,000 distinct CDR3 sequences, roughly 15% of them singletons. The CDR3 sequence is 17 residues long. V was clipped by 1 base and J by 3 bases; unmatched bases: 11. The germline gives CDR1 LNHNV, CDR2 YYDKDF (reference sequence). The source of the sample is a study of T-cell memory formation after mild COVID-19. Study details: TCR clusters were largely donor specific. Study results and caveats: Mostly located in CM and EM were contracting CD4+ clones, with contracting CD8+ clones located in EMRA. Some clones that responded turned up in pre-infection memory, which suggests that cross-reactive memory joined in.

Sequencing input: PBMCs or a T cell subset sorted from them (not recorded which). This chain uses TRBV15 with TRBJ1-1; TRBD1 aligns across 7 bases. The sequence came from a young man who had mild COVID-19 (a few samples of this study predate the infection). Cell type and time point are not known. CDR3 nucleotides: TGTGCCACCAGCAGAGCGACTCCCAGGGGGTTTTACACTGAAGCTTTCTTT. Translation: CATSRATPRGFYTEAFF.